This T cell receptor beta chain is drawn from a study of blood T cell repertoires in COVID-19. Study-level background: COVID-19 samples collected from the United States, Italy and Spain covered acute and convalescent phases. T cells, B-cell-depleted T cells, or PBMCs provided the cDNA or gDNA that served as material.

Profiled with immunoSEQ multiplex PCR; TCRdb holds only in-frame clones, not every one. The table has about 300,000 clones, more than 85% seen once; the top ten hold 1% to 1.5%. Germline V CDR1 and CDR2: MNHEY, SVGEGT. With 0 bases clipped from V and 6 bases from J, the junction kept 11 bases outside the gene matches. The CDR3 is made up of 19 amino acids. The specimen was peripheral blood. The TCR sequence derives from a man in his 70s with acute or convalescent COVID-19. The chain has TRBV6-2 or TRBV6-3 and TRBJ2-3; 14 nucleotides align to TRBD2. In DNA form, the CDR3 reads TGTGCCAGCAGTTACTCCCCGGGACTAGCGGGAGCGGTTGCGGATACGCAGTATTTT. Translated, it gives CASSYSPGLAGAVADTQYF.